Each of the 12 T cell receptor beta chains below was sequenced from the same sample in a study of Ad26.COV2.S vaccination and SARS-CoV-2 variants. Method: immunoSEQ multiplex PCR; TCRdb's copy keeps in-frame clones and lacks some. The table has over 90,000 clones, over 60% seen once; the top ten hold roughly a sixth. The specimen was peripheral blood, collected after recovery from COVID-19. The receptors stem from a human donor who had recovered from COVID-19.

Here the CDR3 reads CASSLGGQGADTQYF. The CDR3 DNA reads as TGCGCCAGCAGCTTAGGTGGACAGGGCGCGGATACGCAGTATTTT. V gene TRBV5-1 combines with J gene TRBJ2-3; 8 bases agree with TRBD1. This CDR3 is built from 15 residues. V shed 2 bases and J 6 bases; nucleotides not matched to a gene: 8. CDR1 is SGHRS and CDR2 is YFSETQ in the germline V gene.

V usage is TRBV30 and J usage is TRBJ2-3; D gene unclear. Germline V lookup: CDR1 GTSNPN, CDR2 SVGIG (reference sequence). With 1 base removed from V and 4 bases from J, the gap between germline ends came to 9 bases. The CDR3 runs 13 residues. In nucleotides, the CDR3 is TGTGCCTGGAGTGGCTCTCGGGCAGATACGCAGTATTTT. As protein: CAWSGSRADTQYF.

The chain links TRBV2 to TRBJ1-6; D remains unclear. The length of the CDR3 is 13 residues. The V and J ends lost 2 bases and 11 bases respectively, with 10 bases between them. The germline V gene encodes CDR1 SNHLY and CDR2 FYNNEI. The CDR3 DNA is TGTGCCAGCAGTGAACTCAAAACAGCACCCCTCCACTTT. It yields the protein CASSELKTAPLHF.

The rearrangement joins TRBV24-1 to TRBJ2-7, with D unresolved. Trimming took off 4 bases at V and 4 bases at J, with 10 bases between the two ends. CDR3 length: 13 amino acids. CDR1 KGHDR and CDR2 SFDVKD come from the germline V gene. CDR3 in amino acids: CATSDPEGYEQYF. The DNA of the CDR3 is TGTGCCACCAGTGACCCGGAAGGGTACGAGCAGTACTTC.

The chain combines TRBV4-1 with TRBJ2-1; 8 bases fit TRBD2. CDR3 size: 14 residues. V was pared by 0 bases and J by 8 bases, with 3 bases of the junction left unmatched. The germline gives CDR1 MGHRA, CDR2 YSYEKL. The CDR3 bases are TGCGCCAGCAGCCAAGATCGGGGGGGCTATGAGCAGTTCTTC. Translation: CASSQDRGGYEQFF.

The chain has TRBV5-4 and TRBJ2-2; D gene uncertain. Germline V gene data show CDR1 as SGHNT and CDR2 as YYREEE (reference sequence). CDR3 size: 13 residues. Trimming removed 1 base at V and 7 bases at J, with 8 bases between. CDR3 DNA sequence: TGTGCCAGCAGCTTGCCGGAGCACGGGGAGCTGTTTTTT. Protein: CASSLPEHGELFF. Complete variable domain (other parts from reference TRBV5-4 and TRBJ2-2): ETGVTQSPTHLIKTRGQQVTLRCSSQSGHNTVSWYQQALGQGPQFIFQYYREEENGRGNFPPRFSGLQFPNYSSELNVNALELDDSALYLCASSLPEHGELFFGEGSRLTVL.

The chain links TRBV3-1 (or the pseudogene TRBV3-2) to TRBJ1-1; D not resolved. The germline CDR1 and CDR2 sequences are LGHDT and YNNKEL (reference sequence). Trimming left V 7 bases short and J 5 bases short, with 14 bases between. This CDR3 is 13 amino acids long. This CDR3 reads CASTYSRGTEAFF. The CDR3 DNA sequence: TGTGCCAGCACTTATTCACGCGGAACTGAAGCTTTCTTT.

The rearrangement links TRBV12-5 to TRBJ1-2, with a possible D match to TRBD1 (6 bases). V lost 1 base to trimming and J lost 5 bases, with 14 bases between them. The CDR3 has 15 amino acids. In germline, CDR1 is LGHNT, CDR2 FRNRAP. The CDR3 DNA reads TGTGCTAGTGGTTTGGGCCCGGGCAGGGGTTATGGCTACACCTTC. Its translation is CASGLGPGRGYGYTF.

The chain links TRBV28 to TRBJ1-1, with 9 bases fitting TRBD1. The V and J ends lost 5 bases and 4 bases, in that order; junction bases with no gene match: 8. This CDR3 is built from 15 residues. Germline values: CDR1 MDHEN, CDR2 SYDVKM. The CDR3 spells CASSDPGQGGTEAFF. As DNA, the CDR3 is TGTGCCAGCAGTGATCCGGGACAGGGAGGCACTGAAGCTTTCTTT.

This clone was recorded a few times. The V call is TRBV11-2, the J call TRBJ2-7; tentatively, D is TRBD1 (6 bases). The germline V gene encodes CDR1 SGHAT and CDR2 FQNNGV. Trimming removed 5 bases from V and 1 base from J, with 21 bases in between. This CDR3 contains 17 residues. The CDR3: CASSPLAGQSPSYEQYF. In nucleotides, the CDR3 is TGTGCCAGCAGCCCCCTAGCAGGACAGTCCCCATCCTACGAGCAGTACTTC.

The rearrangement links TRBV7-9 to TRBJ2-3, with 9 bases matching TRBD2. This CDR3 is built from 14 residues. Looked up from germline, CDR1 is SEHNR and CDR2 is FQNEAQ (reference sequence). The V gene end was trimmed by 11 bases and the J gene end by 2 bases; junction bases not matched to a gene: 8. In nucleotides, the CDR3 is TGTGCCCTTCAGCGGGGGGAATCCACAGATACGCAGTATTTT. Translated: CALQRGESTDTQYF.

This clone has more than one count but fewer than ten. This rearrangement joins TRBV7-9 to TRBJ1-1; perhaps TRBD1 as D (5 bases). The CDR3 spans 13 residues. Trimming shortened V by 0 bases and J by 10 bases, and 12 bases separated the two germline ends. From germline, CDR1 is SEHNR and CDR2 FQNEAQ (reference sequence). The CDR3 spells CASSLAADTGAFF. DNA of the CDR3: TGTGCCAGCAGCTTAGCAGCGGACACGGGAGCTTTCTTT.